This TCR beta chain was observed in a study of CD8 T cells in ankylosing spondylitis. V was clipped by 5 bases and J by 6 bases, with 17 bases between them. This CDR3 has 14 residues. The germline CDR1 and CDR2 sequences are SGHTA and FQGNSA. For this clonotype: Its antigen is not known.

The authors made TCR beta libraries by quantitative 5'-RACE with molecular barcodes. MiXCR, applied by TCRdb to the 5' RACE reads, yields one record per CDR3 protein. The table has approximately 100,000 distinct CDR3 sequences, roughly 8.3% seen once. Findings and caveats of the study: Prior literature has documented some motif variants in synovial fluid and blood from reactive arthritis. Matched synovial fluid from ankylosing spondylitis patients was reported to be enriched for disease-linked clones.

The specimen was blood, either unsorted or a sorted T cell fraction (not recorded which). This TCR was recovered from a male donor with ankylosing spondylitis or in good health (not recorded which). The chain combines TRBV7-2 with TRBJ2-7, with D possibly being TRBD1 (5 bases). The CDR3 spells CASSVYLGVFEQYF. DNA of the CDR3: TGTGCCAGCAGCGTTTACCTAGGGGTCTTCGAGCAGTACTTC. Full variable domain (remainder filled in from reference TRBV7-2 and TRBJ2-7): GAGVSQSPSNKVTEKGKDVELRCDPISGHTALYWYRQSLGQGLEFLIYFQGNSAPDKSGLPSDRFSAERTGGSVSTLTIQRTQQEDSAVYLCASSVYLGVFEQYFGPGTRLTVT.